One and the same sample provided the 22 T cell receptor beta chains below, sequenced in a study of blood T cell repertoires in COVID-19 (dated by TCRdb to the early 2020s). Receptor libraries were prepared by the immunoSEQ multiplex PCR assay. TCRdb re-hosts the immuneACCESS table, in-frame sequences only. Its copies lack some clones; in the studies checked, an unresolved V gene accounts for under half of them, and the cause for the rest is not known. The sample table lists more than 150,000 clones, roughly 80% of them with a count of one. The top ten constitute about 4.8% of the sample. What was sequenced was peripheral blood. Every receptor here comes from a woman in her twenties or thirties with acute or convalescent COVID-19.

This clone was seen just once. The V gene is TRBV4-2, the J gene TRBJ1-2, with TRBD1 matching over 7 bases. This CDR3 has 14 amino acids. The V segment lost 4 bases and the J segment 6 bases; nucleotides outside the gene matches: 8. Germline assignment: CDR1 LGHNA and CDR2 YNFKEQ. The CDR3 region is CASSREGGTDGYTF. Written as DNA, the CDR3 is TGTGCCAGCAGCCGAGAAGGGGGGACAGATGGCTACACCTTC.

The chain is built from TRBV28 and TRBJ1-5, with 8 bases aligning to TRBD1. The junction had 13 bases not matched to a gene; V was cut back by 8 bases and J by 1 base. CDR1 MDHEN and CDR2 SYDVKM come from the germline V gene. The CDR3 contains 17 residues. CDR3 sequence reads: CASGIYGQGVSNQPQHF. CDR3 nucleotides: TGTGCCAGCGGGATATACGGACAGGGAGTGAGCAATCAGCCCCAGCATTTT.

This clone was observed a single time. The rearrangement uses TRBV15 and TRBJ1-6, with unresolved D. The CDR3 sequence is 13 residues long. Deletions cut 0 bases from V and 9 bases from J, with 6 bases between. The germline gives CDR1 LNHNV, CDR2 YYDKDF (reference sequence). CDR3 DNA sequence: TGTGCCACCAGCAGAGATCCGAGTTCACCCCTCCACTTT. This translates into CATSRDPSSPLHF. The full variable domain, rest sourced from reference TRBV15 and TRBJ1-6, is DAMVIQNPRYQVTQFGKPVTLSCSQTLNHNVMYWYQQKSSQAPKLLFHYYDKDFNNEADTPDNFQSRRPNTSFCFLDIRSPGLGDTAMYLCATSRDPSSPLHFGNGTRLTVT.

V and J are TRBV10-3 and TRBJ1-1; TRBD1 matches 8 bases. Germline V lookup: CDR1 ENHRY, CDR2 SYGVKD. This CDR3 has 13 residues. V shed 5 bases, J shed 4 bases, and the junction held 3 bases outside the gene matches. CDR3 region: CAISPDRVTEAFF. CDR3 coding DNA: TGTGCCATCAGTCCGGACAGGGTCACTGAAGCTTTCTTT.

The rearrangement uses TRBV2 and TRBJ1-2; no clear D. The CDR3 extends over 11 amino acids. Germline V gene data show CDR1 as SNHLY and CDR2 as FYNNEI. V lost 6 bases and J lost 3, with 5 bases in between. The DNA for the CDR3 is TGTGCCAGCAGGGACTACTATGGCTACACCTTC. Encoded protein: CASRDYYGYTF.

This chain links TRBV6-2 or TRBV6-3 with TRBJ2-7, with TRBD1 matching 10 bases. Germline V gene sequence: CDR1 MNHEY, CDR2 SVGEGT. This CDR3 has 18 residues. J lost 2 bases, V lost 5 bases, and 15 bases had no gene match. CDR3 residues: CASSDGIRQGARPYEQYF. CDR3 sequence (DNA): TGTGCCAGCAGTGACGGGATTCGACAGGGGGCGAGACCCTACGAGCAGTACTTC.

The chain employs TRBV28 and TRBJ2-1, with 13 bases matching TRBD2. Losses at the gene ends were 5 bases for V and 6 bases for J; bases not matched to a gene: 13. Germline lookup yields CDR1 MDHEN and CDR2 SYDVKM. This CDR3 region has 18 residues. CDR3 loop: CASSPRGPGTSGVNEQFF. The DNA for the CDR3 is TGTGCCAGCAGTCCCCGAGGCCCAGGGACTAGCGGGGTCAATGAGCAGTTCTTC.

V and J are TRBV2 and TRBJ1-4, with unresolved D. Germline V CDR1 and CDR2: SNHLY, FYNNEI. There are 12 residues in the CDR3. V lost 10 bases and J lost 7, with 13 bases in between. As DNA, the CDR3 is TGTGCCACCGGGAGAGACTCTGAAAAACTGTTTTTT. Its protein is CATGRDSEKLFF.

The V and J genes are TRBV14 and TRBJ1-5; no definite D call. Between the trimmed V and J ends, which lost 8 bases and 0 bases, there was a span of 14 bases. The CDR3 is made up of 15 amino acids. CDR1 and CDR2 (germline): SGHDN, FVKESK. Here the CDR3 DNA reads TGTGCCAGCCTGACGAAGCGGGATAGCAATCAGCCCCAGCATTTT. Protein product: CASLTKRDSNQPQHF.

The genes are TRBV7-8 and TRBJ2-1; D might be TRBD2 (7 bases). Deletions cut 4 bases from V and 2 bases from J, with 18 bases between. Germline assignment: CDR1 SGHVS and CDR2 FQNEAQ. CDR3 size: 17 residues. The CDR3 here is CASSSWGGGSPYNEQFF. The CDR3 DNA reads TGTGCCAGCAGCTCATGGGGGGGCGGGAGCCCCTACAATGAGCAGTTCTTC.

The chain couples TRBV10-3 to TRBJ2-7, with TRBD1 identical over 7 bases. After removal of 4 bases from V and 2 bases from J, the junction contained 5 bases not matched to a gene. The CDR3 consists of 14 residues. CDR1 and CDR2 (germline): ENHRY, SYGVKD. The CDR3, as DNA: TGTGCCATCAGTGTATCGGGACAGACCTACGAGCAGTACTTC. It yields the protein CAISVSGQTYEQYF.

The chain has TRBV15 and TRBJ1-2; D is unclear. The V end was cut by 5 bases, the J end by 9 bases, with 22 bases between. Germline V gene data show CDR1 as LNHNV and CDR2 as YYDKDF (reference sequence). The CDR3 totals 15 residues. CDR3: CATSPPGGGGRSYTF. The CDR3 DNA is TGTGCCACCAGCCCCCCAGGTGGCGGAGGTAGGAGCTACACCTTC. Combining the CDR3 with reference TRBV15 and TRBJ1-2 gives the whole variable domain DAMVIQNPRYQVTQFGKPVTLSCSQTLNHNVMYWYQQKSSQAPKLLFHYYDKDFNNEADTPDNFQSRRPNTSFCFLDIRSPGLGDTAMYLCATSPPGGGGRSYTFGSGTRLTVV.

The rearrangement uses TRBV6-2 or TRBV6-3 and TRBJ2-2, with 10 bases fitting TRBD2. Germline loops: CDR1 MNHEY, CDR2 SVGEGT. The CDR3 is 15 amino acids. Trimming cost V 4 bases and J 4 bases; bases outside gene matches: 3. The CDR3 DNA reads TGTGCCAGCAGTTTTTGGACTAGCGGCACCGGGGAGCTGTTTTTT. Its translation: CASSFWTSGTGELFF.

The genes are TRBV30 and TRBJ2-7, with 7 bases lining up with TRBD2. The length of the CDR3 is 12 residues. The V gene's germline CDR1 is GTSNPN and CDR2 SVGIG (reference sequence). The V and J ends lost 5 bases and 2 bases, in that order; junction bases with no gene match: 3. The CDR3 loop is CAWQGGTYEQYF. CDR3 nucleotide sequence: TGTGCCTGGCAGGGAGGGACCTACGAGCAGTACTTC.

The chain carries TRBV7-9 and TRBJ2-7, with D perhaps matching TRBD1 (5 bases). The CDR3 extends over 13 amino acids. V lost 5 bases and J lost 3, with 11 bases in between. The germline gives CDR1 SEHNR, CDR2 FQNEAQ (reference sequence). The CDR3 DNA sequence: TGTGCCAGCAGCCTGACAGTGAACTACGAGCAGTACTTC. It codes for CASSLTVNYEQYF. Together with reference TRBV7-9 and TRBJ2-7, the CDR3 gives the full variable domain: DTGVSQNPRHKITKRGQNVTFRCDPISEHNRLYWYRQTLGQGPEFLTYFQNEAQLEKSRLLSDRFSAERPKGSFSTLEIQRTEQGDSAMYLCASSLTVNYEQYFGPGTRLTVT.

The chain links TRBV6-5 to TRBJ2-1; perhaps TRBD1 as D (6 bases). Per the germline V gene, CDR1 is MNHEY and CDR2 is SVGAGI. Trimming cost V 7 bases and J 4 bases, with 17 bases left between them. The CDR3 contains 15 residues. The CDR3 loop reads CASNRVGERYNEQFF. The CDR3, as DNA: TGTGCCAGCAACAGGGTAGGTGAACGGTACAATGAGCAGTTCTTC.

CDR3 in amino acids: CASSSVSSRSPLHF. CDR3 coding DNA: TGTGCCAGCAGTTCCGTCAGTTCGCGGTCACCCCTCCACTTT. The chain links TRBV28 to TRBJ1-6; no clear D gene. CDR3 length: 14 residues. Germline-derived CDR1 and CDR2 are MDHEN and SYDVKM. V lost 4 bases and J 10 bases, leaving 14 bases between the germline ends. Full variable domain (outside the CDR3, taken from reference TRBV28 and TRBJ1-6): DVKVTQSSRYLVKRTGEKVFLECVQDMDHENMFWYRQDPGLGLRLIYFSYDVKMKEKGDIPEGYSVSREKKERFSLILESASTNQTSMYLCASSSVSSRSPLHFGNGTRLTVT.

CDR3 sequence: CASSPGTGAEAFF. The CDR3, as DNA: TGCGCCAGCAGCCCCGGGACAGGGGCTGAAGCTTTCTTT. The chain employs TRBV5-1 and TRBJ1-1, with 10 bases aligning to TRBD1. CDR3 size: 13 residues. V shed 4 bases, J shed 6 bases, and the junction held 3 bases outside the gene matches. CDR1 and CDR2 from the germline V gene are SGHRS and YFSETQ.

The chain has TRBV5-1 and TRBJ2-2; D uncertain. The CDR3 is 16 amino acids. In germline, CDR1 is SGHRS, CDR2 YFSETQ. With 4 bases removed from V and 2 bases from J, the gap between germline ends came to 15 bases. The chain's CDR3 is CASSPDQFLNTGELFF. In DNA, the CDR3 is TGCGCCAGCAGCCCTGATCAGTTCCTTAACACCGGGGAGCTGTTTTTT.

V and J are TRBV29-1 and TRBJ2-5; TRBD1 aligns across 7 bases. From germline, CDR1 is SQVTM and CDR2 ANQGSEA. This CDR3 region has 12 residues. The ends lost 7 bases at V and 1 base at J; junction bases unmatched: 3. The CDR3 DNA reads as TGCAGCGCTGGACAGGTCCAAGAGACCCAGTACTTC. As protein: CSAGQVQETQYF.

The chain employs TRBV29-1 and TRBJ1-1, with D perhaps matching TRBD1 (6 bases). Trimming pared 4 bases from V and 2 bases from J, leaving 17 bases between. The CDR3 loop spans 15 amino acids. Germline values: CDR1 SQVTM, CDR2 ANQGSEA. The CDR3 protein is CSVGVANRVNTEAFF. The DNA of the CDR3 is TGCAGCGTTGGGGTCGCAAACAGGGTAAACACTGAAGCTTTCTTT.

V is TRBV6-5 and J is TRBJ1-4, with 9 bases that match TRBD1. The junction had 11 bases not matched to a gene; V was cut back by 5 bases and J by 10 bases. The germline V gene encodes CDR1 MNHEY and CDR2 SVGAGI. The CDR3 is 15 amino acids. CDR3 coding DNA: TGTGCCAGCAGTACCTCCGGGACAGGGTTAGGAAAACTGTTTTTT. Protein product: CASSTSGTGLGKLFF.